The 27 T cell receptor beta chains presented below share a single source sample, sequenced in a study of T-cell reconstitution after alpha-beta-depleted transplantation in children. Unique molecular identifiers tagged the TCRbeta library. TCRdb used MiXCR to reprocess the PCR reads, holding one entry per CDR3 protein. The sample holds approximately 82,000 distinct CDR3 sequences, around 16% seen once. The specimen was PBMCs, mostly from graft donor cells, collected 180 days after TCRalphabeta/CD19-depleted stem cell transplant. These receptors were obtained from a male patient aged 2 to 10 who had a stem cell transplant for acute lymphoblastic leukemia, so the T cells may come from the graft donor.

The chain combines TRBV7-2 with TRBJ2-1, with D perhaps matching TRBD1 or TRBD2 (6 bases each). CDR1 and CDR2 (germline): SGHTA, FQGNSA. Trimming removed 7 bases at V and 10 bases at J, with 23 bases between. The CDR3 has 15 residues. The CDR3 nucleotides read TGTGCCAGCACATCAGGTGGGGGGCCATACCTCGAGCAGTTCTTC. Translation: CASTSGGGPYLEQFF.

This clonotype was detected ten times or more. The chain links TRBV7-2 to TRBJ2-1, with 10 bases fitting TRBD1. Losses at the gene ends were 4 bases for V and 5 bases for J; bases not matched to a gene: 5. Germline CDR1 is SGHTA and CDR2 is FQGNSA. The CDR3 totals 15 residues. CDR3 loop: CASSSPGQGHNEQFF. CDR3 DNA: TGTGCCAGCAGCTCCCCGGGACAGGGGCACAATGAGCAGTTCTTC.

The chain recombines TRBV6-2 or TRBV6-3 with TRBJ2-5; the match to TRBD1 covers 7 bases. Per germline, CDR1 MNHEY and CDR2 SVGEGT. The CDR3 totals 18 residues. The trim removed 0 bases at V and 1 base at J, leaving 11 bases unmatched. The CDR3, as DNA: TGTGCCAGCAGTTACTCACGGACTCTTTGGGACAGCCAAGAGACCCAGTACTTC. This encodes CASSYSRTLWDSQETQYF.

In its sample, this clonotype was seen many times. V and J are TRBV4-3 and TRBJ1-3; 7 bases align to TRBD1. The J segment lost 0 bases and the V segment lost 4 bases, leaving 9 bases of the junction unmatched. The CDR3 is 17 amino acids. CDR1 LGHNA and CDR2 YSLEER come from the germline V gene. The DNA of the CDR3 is TGCGCCAGCAGCCGGTTATCCAGGGGGAGCTCTGGAAACACCATATATTTT. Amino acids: CASSRLSRGSSGNTIYF.

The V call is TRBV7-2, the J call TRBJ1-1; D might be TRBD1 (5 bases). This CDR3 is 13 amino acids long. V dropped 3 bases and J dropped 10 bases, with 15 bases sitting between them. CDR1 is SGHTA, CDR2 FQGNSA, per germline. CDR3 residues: CASSLANRLGAFF. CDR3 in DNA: TGTGCCAGCAGCTTGGCGAACAGGCTCGGAGCTTTCTTT.

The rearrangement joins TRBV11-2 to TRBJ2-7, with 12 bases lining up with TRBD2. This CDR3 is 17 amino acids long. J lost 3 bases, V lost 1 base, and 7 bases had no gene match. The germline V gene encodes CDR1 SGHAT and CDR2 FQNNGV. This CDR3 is CASSLVGRGLAGYEQYF. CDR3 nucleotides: TGTGCCAGCAGCTTAGTGGGTAGGGGACTAGCGGGCTACGAGCAGTACTTC.

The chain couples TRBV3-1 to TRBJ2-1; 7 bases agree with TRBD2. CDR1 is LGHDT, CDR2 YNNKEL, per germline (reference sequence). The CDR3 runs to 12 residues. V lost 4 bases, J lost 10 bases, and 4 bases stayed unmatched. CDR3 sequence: CASSRLAREQFF. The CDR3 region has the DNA TGTGCCAGCAGCCGACTAGCTAGGGAGCAGTTCTTC.

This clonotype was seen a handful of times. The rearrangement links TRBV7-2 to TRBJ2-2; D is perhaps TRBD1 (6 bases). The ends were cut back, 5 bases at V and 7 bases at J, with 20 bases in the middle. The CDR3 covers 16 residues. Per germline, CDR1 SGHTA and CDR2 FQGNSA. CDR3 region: CASSLVQGPAGGELFF. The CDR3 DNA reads TGTGCCAGCAGCCTAGTACAGGGACCGGCGGGCGGGGAGCTGTTTTTT.

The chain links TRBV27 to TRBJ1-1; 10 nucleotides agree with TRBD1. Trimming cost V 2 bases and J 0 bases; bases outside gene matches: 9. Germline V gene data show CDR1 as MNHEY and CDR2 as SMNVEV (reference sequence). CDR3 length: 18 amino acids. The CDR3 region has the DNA TGTGCCAGCAGTTTAGTTCCCCCGGGACAGGGGATGAACACTGAAGCTTTCTTT. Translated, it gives CASSLVPPGQGMNTEAFF.

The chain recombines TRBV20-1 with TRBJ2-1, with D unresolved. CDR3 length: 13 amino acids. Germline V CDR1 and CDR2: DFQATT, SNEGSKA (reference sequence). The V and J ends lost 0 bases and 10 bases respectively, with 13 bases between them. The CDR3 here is CSARDRGSGEQFF. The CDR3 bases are TGCAGTGCTAGAGATCGTGGTTCCGGGGAGCAGTTCTTC.

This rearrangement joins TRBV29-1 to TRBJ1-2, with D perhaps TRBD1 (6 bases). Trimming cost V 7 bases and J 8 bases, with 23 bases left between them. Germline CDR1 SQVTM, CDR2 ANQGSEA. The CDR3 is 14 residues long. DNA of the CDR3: TGCAGCGCCGTCGGGACACACGGACGGTCCGGCTACACCTTC. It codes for CSAVGTHGRSGYTF.

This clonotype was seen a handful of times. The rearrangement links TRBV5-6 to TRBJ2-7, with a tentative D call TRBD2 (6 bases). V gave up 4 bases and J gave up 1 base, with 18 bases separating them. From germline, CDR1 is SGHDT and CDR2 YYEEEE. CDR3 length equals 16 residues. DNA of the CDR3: TGTGCCAGCAGCGGAGGGACTCAAGACCGATCCTACGAGCAGTACTTC. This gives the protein CASSGGTQDRSYEQYF.

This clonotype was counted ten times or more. In DNA form, the CDR3 reads TGTGCCAGCAGCTCAGGGACTAGCGGGAGATACGGGACCCAGTACTTC. It codes for CASSSGTSGRYGTQYF. The chain combines TRBV11-2 with TRBJ2-5; 14 nucleotides agree with TRBD2. Germline V gene sequence: CDR1 SGHAT, CDR2 FQNNGV. The V and J ends lost 4 bases and 7 bases, in that order; junction bases with no gene match: 8. The CDR3 length is 16 residues.

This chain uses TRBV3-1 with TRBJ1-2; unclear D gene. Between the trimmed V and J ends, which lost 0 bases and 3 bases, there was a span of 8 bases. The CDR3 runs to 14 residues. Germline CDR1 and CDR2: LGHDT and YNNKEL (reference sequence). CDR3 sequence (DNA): TGTGCCAGCAGCCAAGAGACAACGGACTATGGCTACACCTTC. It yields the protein CASSQETTDYGYTF. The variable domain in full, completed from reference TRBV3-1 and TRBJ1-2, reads DTAVSQTPKYLVTQMGNDKSIKCEQNLGHDTMYWYKQDSKKFLKIMFSYNNKELIINETVPNRFSPKSPDKAHLNLHINSLELGDSAVYFCASSQETTDYGYTFGSGTRLTVV.

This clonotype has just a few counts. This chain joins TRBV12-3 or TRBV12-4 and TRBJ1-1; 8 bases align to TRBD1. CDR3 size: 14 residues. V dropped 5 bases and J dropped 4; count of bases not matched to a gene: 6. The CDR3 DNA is TGTGCCAGCAGTCTACAGGGGGTTGGCACTGAAGCTTTCTTT. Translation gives CASSLQGVGTEAFF.

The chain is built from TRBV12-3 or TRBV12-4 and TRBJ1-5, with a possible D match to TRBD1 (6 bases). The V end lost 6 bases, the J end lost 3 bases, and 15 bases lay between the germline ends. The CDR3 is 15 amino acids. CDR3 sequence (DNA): TGTGCCAGCAGCCCCACGGGGGGCCCCAATCAGCCCCAGCATTTT. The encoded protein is CASSPTGGPNQPQHF.

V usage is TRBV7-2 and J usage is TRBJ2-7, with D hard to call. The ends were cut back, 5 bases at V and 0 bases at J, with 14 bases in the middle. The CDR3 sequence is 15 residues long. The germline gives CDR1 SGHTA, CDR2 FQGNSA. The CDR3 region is CASSTTSGVSYEQYF. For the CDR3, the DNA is TGTGCCAGCAGCACAACCTCAGGAGTCTCCTACGAGCAGTACTTC.

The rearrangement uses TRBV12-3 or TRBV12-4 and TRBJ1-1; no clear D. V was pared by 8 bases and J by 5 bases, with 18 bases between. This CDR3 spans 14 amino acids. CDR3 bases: TGTGCCAGCGGAAACCCTGTTACGCTGACTGAAGCTTTCTTT. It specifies CASGNPVTLTEAFF.

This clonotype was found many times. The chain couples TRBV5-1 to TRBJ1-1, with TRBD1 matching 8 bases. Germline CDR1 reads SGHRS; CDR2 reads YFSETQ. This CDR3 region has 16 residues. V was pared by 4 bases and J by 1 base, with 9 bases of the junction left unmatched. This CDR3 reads CASSLKAGQGNTEAFF. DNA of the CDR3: TGCGCCAGCAGCCTTAAAGCTGGACAGGGGAACACTGAAGCTTTCTTT.

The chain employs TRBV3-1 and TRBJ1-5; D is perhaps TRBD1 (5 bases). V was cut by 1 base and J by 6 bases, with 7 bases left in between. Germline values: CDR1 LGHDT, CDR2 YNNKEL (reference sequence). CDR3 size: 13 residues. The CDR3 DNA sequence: TGTGCCAGCAGCCAAGTCGGGGGTCAGCCCCAGCATTTT. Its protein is CASSQVGGQPQHF.

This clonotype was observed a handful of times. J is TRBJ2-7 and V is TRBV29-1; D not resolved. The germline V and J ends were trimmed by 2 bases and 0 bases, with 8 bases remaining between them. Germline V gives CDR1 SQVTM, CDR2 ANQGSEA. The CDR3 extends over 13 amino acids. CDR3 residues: CSVERVSSYEQYF. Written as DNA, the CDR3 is TGCAGCGTTGAACGGGTCAGCTCCTACGAGCAGTACTTC.

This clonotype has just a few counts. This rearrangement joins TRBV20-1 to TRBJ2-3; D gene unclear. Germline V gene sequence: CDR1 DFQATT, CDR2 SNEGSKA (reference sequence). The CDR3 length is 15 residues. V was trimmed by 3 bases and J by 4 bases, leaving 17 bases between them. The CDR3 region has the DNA TGCAGTGCTAGCGGGTTGGCTAGTGGTCCAGATACGCAGTATTTT. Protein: CSASGLASGPDTQYF.

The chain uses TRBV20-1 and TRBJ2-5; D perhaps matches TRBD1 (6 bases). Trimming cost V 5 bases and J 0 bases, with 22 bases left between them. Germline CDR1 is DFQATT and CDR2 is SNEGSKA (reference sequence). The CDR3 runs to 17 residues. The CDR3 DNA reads TGCAGTGCTCGACTCAATCCGGGACAAAAGTACCAAGAGACCCAGTACTTC. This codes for CSARLNPGQKYQETQYF.

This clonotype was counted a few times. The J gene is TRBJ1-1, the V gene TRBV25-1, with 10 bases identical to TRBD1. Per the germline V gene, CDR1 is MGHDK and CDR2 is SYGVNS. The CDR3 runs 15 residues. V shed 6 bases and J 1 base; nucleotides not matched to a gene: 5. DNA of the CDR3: TGTGCCAGCAGGCGACAGGGGGCTGGGAACACTGAAGCTTTCTTT. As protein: CASRRQGAGNTEAFF.

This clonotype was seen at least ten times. The CDR3 DNA follows: TGCAGCGTTGCCGGGACAGGGGGCTTCACCGGGGAGCTGTTTTTT. It codes for CSVAGTGGFTGELFF. This chain joins TRBV29-1 and TRBJ2-2, with 12 bases lining up with TRBD1. Germline V gene data show CDR1 as SQVTM and CDR2 as ANQGSEA. This CDR3 comprises 15 residues. Trimming cost V 4 bases and J 4 bases; bases outside gene matches: 4.

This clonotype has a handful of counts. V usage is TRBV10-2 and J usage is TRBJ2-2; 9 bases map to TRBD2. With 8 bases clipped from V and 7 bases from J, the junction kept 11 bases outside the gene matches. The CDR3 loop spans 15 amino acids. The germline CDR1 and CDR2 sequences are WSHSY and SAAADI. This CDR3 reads CASLKSAGGRGELFF. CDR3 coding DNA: TGCGCCAGCCTAAAGAGCGCGGGAGGGCGCGGGGAGCTGTTTTTT.

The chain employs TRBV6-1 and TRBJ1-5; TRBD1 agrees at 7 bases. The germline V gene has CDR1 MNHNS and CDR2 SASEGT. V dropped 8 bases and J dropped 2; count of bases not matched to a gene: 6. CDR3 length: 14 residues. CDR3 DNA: TGTGCCAGCGCTCTAGGGACAGGCAATCAGCCCCAGCATTTT. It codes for CASALGTGNQPQHF.